A single sample is the source of the 25 T cell receptor beta chains below, sequenced in a study of T cell changes during pregnancy in multiple sclerosis. Using immunoSEQ multiplex PCR, the repertoire was profiled, and TCRdb retains in-frame clones only, with some absent. This sample yields approximately 50,000 clones, of which approximately 94% are seen a single time; around 0.34% belongs to the top ten. Sequenced here: CD4+ T cells from peripheral blood mononuclear cells, sampled in the third trimester of pregnancy. The source is a female donor with multiple sclerosis, enrolled in a pregnancy study.

The genes are TRBV5-1 and TRBJ2-3; TRBD2 aligns across 11 bases. V lost 7 bases, J lost 3 bases, and 4 bases stayed unmatched. Germline V gives CDR1 SGHRS, CDR2 YFSETQ. This CDR3 region has 14 residues. The CDR3, as DNA: TGCGCCAGCCTGCTAGCGGGGGGAACAGATACGCAGTATTTT. Its protein is CASLLAGGTDTQYF.

V is TRBV6-6 and J is TRBJ1-1; TRBD1 might be the D (5 bases). In germline, CDR1 is MNHNY, CDR2 SVGAGI (reference sequence). V dropped 4 bases and J dropped 2 bases, with 14 bases sitting between them. This CDR3 is 15 amino acids long. This CDR3 reads CASSSDGQANTEAFF. The DNA of the CDR3 is TGTGCCAGCAGTTCGGATGGACAAGCTAACACTGAAGCTTTCTTT.

The CDR3 DNA is TGTGCCAGCAGTTACCGACAGGGCCTCTATGGCTACACCTTC. Residues: CASSYRQGLYGYTF. The chain carries TRBV6-5 and TRBJ1-2; 7 bases are a match to TRBD1. Germline V CDR1 and CDR2: MNHEY, SVGAGI. Unmatched junction bases numbered 4, after V lost 2 bases and J lost 4 bases. This CDR3 region has 14 residues.

This clone came up once. The chain has TRBV7-2 and TRBJ2-5; 9 nucleotides line up with TRBD1. The CDR3 has 14 amino acids. The germline V gene encodes CDR1 SGHTA and CDR2 FQGNSA. J gave up 3 bases and V 4 bases, and 3 bases lay outside the gene matches. The CDR3 nucleotides are TGTGCCAGCAGCTCTGGGGACAGGGAAGAGACCCAGTACTTC. This translates into CASSSGDREETQYF.

The genes are TRBV28 and TRBJ1-1; maybe TRBD1 (5 bases). The germline gives CDR1 MDHEN, CDR2 SYDVKM. Trimming stripped 2 bases from V and 5 bases from J, with 27 bases between. This CDR3 comprises 19 residues. The CDR3: CASSLNPPPPKGLGTEAFF. Here the CDR3 DNA reads TGTGCCAGCAGTTTAAACCCCCCGCCCCCTAAGGGGCTTGGGACTGAAGCTTTCTTT.

The rearrangement joins TRBV18 to TRBJ2-5; 8 bases map to TRBD2. The CDR3 contains 14 residues. Germline V CDR1 and CDR2: KGHSH, LQKENI. With V trimmed by 3 bases and J by 1 base, 1 base remained unmatched. The CDR3 DNA follows: TGTGCCAGCTCACCCACTAGCGGCCAAGAGACCCAGTACTTC. Translated, it gives CASSPTSGQETQYF.

The V and J genes are TRBV11-2 and TRBJ1-1, with D uncertain. Trimming cost V 3 bases and J 1 base, with 6 bases left between them. Germline V gene sequence: CDR1 SGHAT, CDR2 FQNNGV. CDR3 length: 13 amino acids. Written as DNA, the CDR3 is TGTGCCAGCAGCTTGACGGGGAACACTGAAGCTTTCTTT. Encoded protein: CASSLTGNTEAFF.

The rearrangement uses TRBV6-5 and TRBJ1-2, with 7 bases that match TRBD1. The CDR3 spans 15 residues. Losses at the gene ends were 5 bases for V and 4 bases for J; bases not matched to a gene: 10. The germline V gene encodes CDR1 MNHEY and CDR2 SVGAGI. The CDR3: CASSAHGGGPYGYTF. In nucleotides, the CDR3 is TGTGCCAGCAGTGCTCATGGAGGGGGCCCCTATGGCTACACCTTC.

The CDR3, as DNA: TGTGCCAGTAGTAGACTAGCGGGTGACAATGAGCAGTTCTTC. It translates to CASSRLAGDNEQFF. This chain connects TRBV19 to TRBJ2-1; 10 nucleotides line up with TRBD2. The germline V gene encodes CDR1 LNHDA and CDR2 SQIVND (reference sequence). There are 14 residues in the CDR3. The junction had 2 bases not matched to a gene; V was cut back by 4 bases and J by 5 bases.

This rearrangement joins TRBV9 to TRBJ2-3; 9 bases agree with TRBD1. Germline CDR1 reads SGDLS; CDR2 reads YYNGEE. This CDR3 contains 16 residues. J lost 6 bases, V lost 4 bases, and 12 bases had no gene match. This CDR3 reads CASSPRLRQGGDTQYF. The CDR3 coding sequence is TGTGCCAGCAGCCCCAGACTCCGACAGGGGGGTGATACGCAGTATTTT.

The genes are TRBV28 and TRBJ1-6; a weak D match, TRBD1 (6 bases). The CDR3 spans 16 residues. Per germline, CDR1 MDHEN and CDR2 SYDVKM. V lost 6 bases and J 5 bases, leaving 17 bases between the germline ends. Here the CDR3 reads CASSLPGGADNSPLHF. In DNA form, the CDR3 reads TGTGCCAGCAGCCTCCCGGGGGGGGCCGATAATTCACCCCTCCACTTT.

The J gene is TRBJ2-1, the V gene TRBV6-5, with D possibly being TRBD2 (5 bases). The ends were cut back, 0 bases at V and 9 bases at J, with 9 bases in the middle. CDR1 is MNHEY, CDR2 SVGAGI, per germline. The CDR3 has 13 amino acids. For the CDR3, the DNA is TGTGCCAGCAGTTACTCCCGGGGTCGTGAGCAGTTCTTC. It codes for CASSYSRGREQFF.

V and J are TRBV7-3 and TRBJ2-1; possibly TRBD2 for D (6 bases). Germline lookup yields CDR1 SGHTA and CDR2 FQGTGA. V was clipped by 3 bases and J by 5 bases, with 17 bases between them. The CDR3 contains 16 residues. DNA for the CDR3: TGTGCCAGCAGCTTTGAGTGGAGGGCCACCCACAATGAGCAGTTCTTC. Residues: CASSFEWRATHNEQFF.

The chain uses TRBV7-9 and TRBJ2-1; D may be TRBD1 (6 bases). V lost 1 base and J 2 bases, leaving 9 bases between the germline ends. The germline CDR1 and CDR2 sequences are SEHNR and FQNEAQ (reference sequence). The CDR3 loop spans 15 amino acids. CDR3: CASSLGGGPYNEQFF. The DNA of the CDR3 is TGTGCCAGCAGCTTAGGTGGGGGCCCCTACAATGAGCAGTTCTTC. Based on the CDR3 plus reference TRBV7-9 and TRBJ2-1, the full variable domain is DTGVSQNPRHKITKRGQNVTFRCDPISEHNRLYWYRQTLGQGPEFLTYFQNEAQLEKSRLLSDRFSAERPKGSFSTLEIQRTEQGDSAMYLCASSLGGGPYNEQFFGPGTRLTVL.

This clone was seen only once. J is TRBJ1-5 and V is TRBV15; D is uncertain. Deletions cut 3 bases from V and 7 bases from J, with 13 bases between. Germline loops: CDR1 LNHNV, CDR2 YYDKDF (reference sequence). This CDR3 is 14 amino acids long. The CDR3 DNA reads as TGTGCCACCAGCAGCCTGGGCCCCGGCCAGCCCCAGCATTTT. This encodes CATSSLGPGQPQHF.

The chain links TRBV4-3 to TRBJ2-4; D not resolved. Trimming took 0 bases from V and 5 from J, leaving 11 bases between them. The CDR3 sequence is 15 residues long. The germline V gene has CDR1 LGHNA and CDR2 YSLEER. The CDR3 DNA reads TGCGCCAGCAGCCAAGACTACGACATAGAAAACATTCAGTACTTC. It is translated as CASSQDYDIENIQYF.

V usage is TRBV5-1 and J usage is TRBJ1-1, with a weak D call TRBD1 (5 bases). This CDR3 is built from 16 residues. CDR1 and CDR2 (germline): SGHRS, YFSETQ. With 3 bases removed from V and 1 base from J, the gap between germline ends came to 16 bases. This chain's CDR3 is CASSSPLGQQNTEAFF. DNA for the CDR3: TGCGCCAGCAGCTCTCCCCTGGGGCAGCAGAACACTGAAGCTTTCTTT.

The rearrangement joins TRBV5-1 to TRBJ1-6; TRBD1 might be the D (6 bases). Trimming pared 3 bases from V and 0 bases from J, leaving 10 bases between. The CDR3 length is 16 residues. Germline V lookup: CDR1 SGHRS, CDR2 YFSETQ. This CDR3 is CASSSGGGSYNSPLHF. The CDR3 bases are TGCGCCAGCAGCTCGGGGGGCGGCTCCTATAATTCACCCCTCCACTTT.

The chain couples TRBV7-9 to TRBJ2-3, with 8 bases aligning to TRBD2. Germline loops: CDR1 SEHNR, CDR2 FQNEAQ (reference sequence). The CDR3 runs to 15 residues. The V and J ends lost 2 bases and 1 base, in that order; junction bases with no gene match: 2. CDR3 nucleotide sequence: TGTGCCAGCAGCTTACAAGCGGGAGGCACAGATACGCAGTATTTT. Translating gives CASSLQAGGTDTQYF.

This sequence joins TRBV5-1 and TRBJ2-7, with TRBD2 identical over 12 bases. Germline V gives CDR1 SGHRS, CDR2 YFSETQ. Germline trimming cut 0 bases from V and 0 bases from J; bases unmatched to any gene: 7. The CDR3 has 18 amino acids. CDR3 loop: CASSLGLAGGVSSYEQYF. The CDR3, as DNA: TGCGCCAGCAGCTTGGGTCTAGCGGGGGGGGTTAGCTCCTACGAGCAGTACTTC.

The chain employs TRBV5-6 and TRBJ2-3; 8 bases are shared with TRBD2. The CDR3 spans 17 residues. J lost 3 bases, V lost 0 bases, and 9 bases had no gene match. CDR1 and CDR2 (germline): SGHDT, YYEEEE. CDR3 region: CASSLDSSGRYTDTQYF. CDR3 sequence (DNA): TGTGCCAGCAGCTTGGATTCCAGCGGGAGATATACAGATACGCAGTATTTT. The entire variable domain, with the rest obtained from reference TRBV5-6 and TRBJ2-3, is as follows: DAGVTQSPTHLIKTRGQQVTLRCSPKSGHDTVSWYQQALGQGPQFIFQYYEEEERQRGNFPDRFSGHQFPNYSSELNVNALLLGDSALYLCASSLDSSGRYTDTQYFGPGTRLTVL.

The chain is built from TRBV4-1 and TRBJ1-3; D may be TRBD1 (6 bases). The CDR3 totals 15 residues. V was trimmed by 3 bases and J by 7 bases, leaving 16 bases between them. In germline, CDR1 is MGHRA, CDR2 YSYEKL. CDR3: CASSQPAGAPNTIYF. The CDR3 DNA reads TGCGCCAGCAGCCAGCCGGCGGGGGCGCCTAACACCATATATTTT.

V gene TRBV11-3 combines with J gene TRBJ1-4, with TRBD1 matching over 11 bases. The ends lost 2 bases at V and 4 bases at J; junction bases unmatched: 6. This CDR3 spans 17 amino acids. CDR1 is SGHNT, CDR2 YENEEA, per germline. The CDR3 DNA sequence: TGTGCCAGCAGCTTAACGCGGGACAGGGGGGGTAATGAAAAACTGTTTTTT. It is translated as CASSLTRDRGGNEKLFF.

The V gene is TRBV2, the J gene TRBJ1-1; tentatively, D is TRBD1 (5 bases). Germline V gene data show CDR1 as SNHLY and CDR2 as FYNNEI. This CDR3 has 15 residues. The V gene lost 4 bases and the J gene lost 2 bases, with 14 bases spanning the gap. The CDR3 DNA sequence: TGTGCCAGCAGTGGCCAACAGGTTCCCAACACTGAAGCTTTCTTT. Its translation is CASSGQQVPNTEAFF.

The gene calls are TRBV6-5 and TRBJ1-1; 9 bases align to TRBD1. The CDR3 sequence is 16 residues long. The V and J ends lost 2 bases and 1 base, in that order; junction bases with no gene match: 5. From germline, CDR1 is MNHEY and CDR2 SVGAGI. In DNA, the CDR3 is TGTGCCAGCAGTTACCCGGGACAGGGCGGGAACACTGAAGCTTTCTTT. As protein: CASSYPGQGGNTEAFF.